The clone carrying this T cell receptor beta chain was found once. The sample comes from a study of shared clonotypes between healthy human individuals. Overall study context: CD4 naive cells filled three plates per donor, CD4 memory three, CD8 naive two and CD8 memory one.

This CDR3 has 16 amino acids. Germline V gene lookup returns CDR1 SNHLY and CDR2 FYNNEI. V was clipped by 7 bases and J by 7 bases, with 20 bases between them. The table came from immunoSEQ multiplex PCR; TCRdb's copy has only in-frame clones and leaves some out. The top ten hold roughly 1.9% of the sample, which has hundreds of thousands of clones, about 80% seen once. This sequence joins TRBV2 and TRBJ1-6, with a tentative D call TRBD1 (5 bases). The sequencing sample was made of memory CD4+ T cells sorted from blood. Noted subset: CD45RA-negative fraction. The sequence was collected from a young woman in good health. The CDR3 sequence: CASKTGGSSRNSPLHF. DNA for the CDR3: TGTGCCAGCAAAACCGGGGGGAGTTCTAGGAATTCACCCCTCCACTTT.